This TCR beta chain appears in the sequencing data of a study of OX40 agonist ivuxolimab in advanced cancers. Autoimmune disease history or systemic immunosuppression barred patients. TCRdb keeps only in-frame clones here, not all; method: immunoSEQ multiplex PCR. Seen here are tens of thousands of clones, approximately 92% observed once, and the top ten hold 0.5% to 0.55%. Germline trimming cut 2 bases from V and 0 bases from J; bases unmatched to any gene: 12. The CDR3 runs to 19 residues. CDR1 is LGHNT and CDR2 is FRNRAP in the germline V gene. The starting material was CD4+ or CD8+ T cells sorted from blood, obtained in a trial of the OX40 agonist ivuxolimab. This clonotype was sampled from an adult with an advanced solid tumor such as melanoma, head and neck, liver or kidney cancer. The V and J genes are TRBV12-5 and TRBJ1-5, with 8 positions matching TRBD1. DNA of the CDR3: TGTGCTAGTGGTTTGCTGACAGGGGCAGGGCCTTATAGCAATCAGCCCCAGCATTTT. Protein product: CASGLLTGAGPYSNQPQHF.